The T cell receptor (beta chain) under discussion was sequenced for a study of control samples from healthy donors and cancer patients (dated by TCRdb to 2018 to 2021). A word on this clone: The antigen it binds to is not known. It has no much larger one-base neighbor in the sample; base qualities were not kept.

Library creation used the immunoSEQ multiplex PCR assay. In TCRdb, the immuneACCESS table is reduced to in-frame sequences with V and J assigned. These tables do not hold every clone; where another copy was compared, an unresolved V gene accounts for under half, and the others remain unexplained. The sample records roughly 88,000 clones, roughly nine tenths of which are singletons. Around 0.95% of the sample is taken by the ten largest. Its CDR3 holds 16 amino acids, cysteine through phenylalanine. Of the read, only the CDR3 DNA is kept; its 48 bases are in frame from base 1. The sequence came from a woman aged 25-40 years in good health. The rearrangement joined TRBV21-1 to TRBJ1-5; the tabulated D call, TRBD1, remains unverified against the DNA. TRBV21-1 is deemed a pseudogene. The specimen was blood. At the DNA level, the sequence is TGTGCCAGCAGCAAACAAAAACAGGGAGGCAATCAGCCCCAGCATTTT. Protein translation: CASSKQKQGGNQPQHF.